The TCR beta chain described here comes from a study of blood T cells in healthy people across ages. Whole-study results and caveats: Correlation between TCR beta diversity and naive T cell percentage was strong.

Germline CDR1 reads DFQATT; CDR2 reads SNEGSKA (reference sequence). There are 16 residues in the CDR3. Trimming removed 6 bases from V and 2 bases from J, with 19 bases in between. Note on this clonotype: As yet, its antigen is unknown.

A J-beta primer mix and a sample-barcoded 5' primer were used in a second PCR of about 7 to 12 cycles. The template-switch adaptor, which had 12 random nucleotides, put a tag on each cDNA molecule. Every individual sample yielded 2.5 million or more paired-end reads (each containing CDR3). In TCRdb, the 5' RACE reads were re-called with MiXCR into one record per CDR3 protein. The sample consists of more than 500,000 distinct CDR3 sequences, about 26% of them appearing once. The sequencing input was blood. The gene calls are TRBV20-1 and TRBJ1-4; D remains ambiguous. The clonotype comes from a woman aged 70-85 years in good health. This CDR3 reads CSAPRGGSGTNEKLFF. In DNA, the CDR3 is TGCAGTGCCCCTCGGGGTGGATCCGGCACTAATGAAAAACTGTTTTTT.